The TCR beta chain under discussion was sequenced for a study of blood T cells in healthy people across ages. Findings and caveats of the study: Roughly linear age-related decline in beta diversity appeared, significant by age roughly 40.

This clonotype has a single count. Its target is not known. This CDR3 is missing its conserved last phenylalanine or tryptophan, likely due to a read error. Germline V gives CDR1 GTSNPN, CDR2 SVGIG (reference sequence). The V end lost 2 bases, the J end lost 6 bases, and 13 bases lay between the germline ends. The CDR3 contains 14 residues. The second PCR ran about 6 to 12 cycles with a sample-barcoded 5' primer and J-beta primers. TCRdb independently ran MiXCR on the 5' RACE reads; one entry per CDR3 protein. The sample records some 640,000 distinct CDR3 sequences, about 30% being singletons. Sequencing used blood. The clonotype was recovered from a woman of 80 years or more in good health. V usage is TRBV30 and J usage is TRBJ2-2; tentatively, D is TRBD1 (6 bases). The CDR3 DNA is TGTGCCTGGAGTCGCAGACAGGACTCCGGGGAGCTGTTTTAT. Amino acids: CAWSRRQDSGELFY.